This T cell receptor beta chain was identified during a study of blood T cells in healthy people across ages. This clonotype has ten or more counts. Its ends do not fully match the called genes, so a read error is possible. Through a sample-barcoded 5' primer and a J-beta primer mix, a second PCR was run for about 6 to 11 cycles. TCRdb processed the 5' RACE reads anew with MiXCR; each CDR3 protein has one entry. The table records approximately 810,000 distinct CDR3 sequences, more than 25% of them present only once. The CDR3 sequence is 16 residues long. The sample consisted of blood. The gene calls are TRBV12-3 or TRBV12-4 and TRBJ2-3, with TRBD2 identical over 8 bases. This sequence originates from a woman at least 80 years old in good health. As DNA, the CDR3 is TGTGCCAGCAGCCTTGGTGGCGGGGGGAGAACAGATGCGCAGTATTTT. Its protein product is CASSLGGGGRTDAQYF.